Below are 29 T cell receptor beta chains sequenced from a single sample in a study of blood T cell repertoires in COVID-19. Method: immunoSEQ multiplex PCR; TCRdb's copy keeps in-frame clones and lacks some. The table records some 61,000 clones, more than 80% of them present only once. Sample: peripheral blood. The receptors here all came from a man aged 25 to 40 with acute or convalescent COVID-19.

This chain joins TRBV18 and TRBJ1-5; 7 bases are shared with TRBD1. V lost 5 bases, J lost 8 bases, and 9 bases stayed unmatched. The CDR3 covers 14 residues. Germline V gene lookup returns CDR1 KGHSH and CDR2 LQKENI. CDR3 protein: CASSAEQGKEPQHF. In DNA form, the CDR3 reads TGTGCCAGCTCAGCGGAACAGGGGAAGGAGCCCCAGCATTTT.

The rearrangement uses TRBV27 and TRBJ2-3; D remains ambiguous. CDR1 is MNHEY, CDR2 SMNVEV, per germline (reference sequence). V lost 10 bases, J lost 2 bases, and 13 bases lay in between. The CDR3 runs 13 residues. CDR3 protein: CAIEDPFTDTQYF. CDR3 bases: TGTGCCATCGAGGATCCCTTCACAGATACGCAGTATTTT.

The CDR3 DNA reads as TGTGCCAGTAGTGAAAAGGCGGTCAATGAGCAGTTCTTC. Amino acid sequence: CASSEKAVNEQFF. The chain couples TRBV19 to TRBJ2-1; D remains ambiguous. Germline assignment: CDR1 LNHDA and CDR2 SQIVND (reference sequence). This CDR3 contains 13 residues. Trimming pared 5 bases from V and 6 bases from J, leaving 11 bases between.

The V gene is TRBV28, the J gene TRBJ2-1; TRBD2 agrees at 9 bases. Trimming took 7 bases from V and 9 from J; bases not matched to a gene: 10. Germline V gene sequence: CDR1 MDHEN, CDR2 SYDVKM. There are 14 residues in the CDR3. The CDR3 is CASIGASGTIEQFF. DNA for the CDR3: TGTGCCAGCATAGGGGCTAGCGGGACGATTGAGCAGTTCTTC.

A few counts support this clone. This chain links TRBV5-5 with TRBJ2-2; D is perhaps TRBD2 (6 bases). V lost 4 bases, J lost 0 bases, and 10 bases lay in between. This CDR3 region has 15 residues. Germline CDR1 reads SGHKS; CDR2 reads YYEKEE (reference sequence). The CDR3 sequence is CASSHTSSNTGELFF. CDR3 nucleotide sequence: TGTGCCAGCAGCCACACTAGCTCGAACACCGGGGAGCTGTTTTTT.

The chain uses TRBV7-9 and TRBJ2-5; 10 bases line up with TRBD1. Trimming cost V 3 bases and J 5 bases; bases outside gene matches: 9. This CDR3 contains 16 residues. Germline values: CDR1 SEHNR, CDR2 FQNEAQ (reference sequence). CDR3 region: CASSFPTDRGPETQYF. As DNA, the CDR3 is TGTGCCAGCAGCTTCCCCACCGACAGGGGGCCGGAGACCCAGTACTTC.

This clone has only a few counts. V is TRBV12-3 or TRBV12-4 and J is TRBJ1-1; D gene unclear. Trimming removed 4 bases from V and 7 bases from J, with 13 bases in between. CDR3 length equals 13 residues. Here the CDR3 DNA reads TGTGCCAGCAGTTCCCATGCAGGAAATGAAGCTTTCTTT. Amino acid sequence: CASSSHAGNEAFF.

The chain uses TRBV15 and TRBJ1-2; TRBD1 might be the D (5 bases). CDR1 is LNHNV, CDR2 YYDKDF, per germline (reference sequence). The CDR3 extends over 13 amino acids. The V and J ends lost 1 base and 2 bases respectively, with 5 bases between them. For the CDR3, the DNA is TGTGCCACCAGCAGAGGACAGAACTATGGCTACACCTTC. As protein: CATSRGQNYGYTF.

This chain uses TRBV19 with TRBJ1-4; D unclear. Trimming left V 7 bases short and J 7 bases short, with 22 bases between. The CDR3 spans 16 residues. Germline V gene data show CDR1 as LNHDA and CDR2 as SQIVND (reference sequence). CDR3 in DNA: TGTGCCAGTAAAGACGGAAGGAGGTTCGGAGGTGAAAAACTGTTTTTT. Protein: CASKDGRRFGGEKLFF.

This sequence joins TRBV5-5 and TRBJ2-1; 7 bases are a match to TRBD2. The germline V gene encodes CDR1 SGHKS and CDR2 YYEKEE (reference sequence). J lost 8 bases, V lost 0 bases, and 8 bases had no gene match. The CDR3 runs to 15 residues. CDR3 in amino acids: CASSLAAAGVYEQFF. The CDR3 bases are TGTGCCAGCAGCTTGGCTGCGGCGGGAGTCTATGAGCAGTTCTTC.

This clone was seen a few times. The chain is built from TRBV9 and TRBJ2-2; D ambiguous. The germline V gene has CDR1 SGDLS and CDR2 YYNGEE. The V end lost 0 bases, the J end lost 7 bases, and 22 bases lay between the germline ends. This CDR3 has 18 residues. The CDR3: CASSVVPGWIAEVGELFF. DNA of the CDR3: TGTGCCAGCAGCGTAGTCCCGGGTTGGATAGCTGAGGTCGGGGAGCTGTTTTTT.

The rearrangement links TRBV4-1 to TRBJ2-5; 8 bases agree with TRBD2. With V trimmed by 4 bases and J by 2 bases, 21 bases remained unmatched. The germline V gene has CDR1 MGHRA and CDR2 YSYEKL. The CDR3 is 20 amino acids. The CDR3 nucleotides are TGCGCCAGCAGCCGATCGGGGGGGCAGGGGCACTTACGTGGGCAAGAGACCCAGTACTTC. Its protein is CASSRSGGQGHLRGQETQYF.

The chain has TRBV12-1 and TRBJ1-5; whether TRBD1, the table's D call, matches the DNA was not checked. TRBV12-1 is assigned pseudogene status. The CDR3 is made up of 14 amino acids. The CDR3 sequence: CASSPRQSNQPQHF. The CDR3 region has the DNA TGTGCCAGCAGCCCGAGACAGAGCAATCAGCCCCAGCATTTT.

This sequence joins TRBV30 and TRBJ1-5; 8 nucleotides match TRBD1. After removal of 1 base from V and 6 bases from J, the junction contained 5 bases not matched to a gene. This CDR3 spans 14 amino acids. Germline values: CDR1 GTSNPN, CDR2 SVGIG (reference sequence). CDR3 sequence: CAWSDQGAFQPQHF. The CDR3 DNA reads TGTGCCTGGAGTGACCAGGGGGCTTTTCAGCCCCAGCATTTT.

This clone was observed many times. The chain joins TRBV10-3 to TRBJ2-3, with 8 nucleotides matching TRBD1. From germline, CDR1 is ENHRY and CDR2 SYGVKD. The CDR3 runs to 15 residues. V lost 6 bases and J lost 0; bases outside the gene matches: 5. The CDR3 is CAIRTTGGSTDTQYF. The CDR3 nucleotides read TGTGCCATCAGGACAACAGGGGGTAGCACAGATACGCAGTATTTT.

The CDR3 region is CATSRLSGSTDTQYF. DNA of the CDR3: TGTGCCACCAGCCGCTTAAGCGGGAGCACAGATACGCAGTATTTT. The chain joins TRBV15 to TRBJ2-3; a weak D match, TRBD2 (6 bases). Germline V gene sequence: CDR1 LNHNV, CDR2 YYDKDF (reference sequence). V was cut by 5 bases and J by 0 bases, with 12 bases left in between. The CDR3 extends over 15 amino acids.

The rearrangement links TRBV24-1 to TRBJ2-3; 8 bases match TRBD1. There are 14 residues in the CDR3. Per germline, CDR1 KGHDR and CDR2 SFDVKD. Trimming took 4 bases from V and 5 from J; bases not matched to a gene: 4. The CDR3, as DNA: TGTGCCACCAGTGACAGGGGGCCGGGAGATACGCAGTATTTT. This translates into CATSDRGPGDTQYF.

The rearrangement uses TRBV5-8 and TRBJ2-3, with 7 bases lining up with TRBD2. CDR3 size: 16 residues. The germline V gene has CDR1 SGHTS and CDR2 YDEGEE. V gave up 2 bases and J gave up 5 bases; unmatched junction bases: 11. The CDR3 here is CASSFRHAGEGDTQYF. Written as DNA, the CDR3 is TGTGCCAGCAGCTTCCGTCACGCGGGAGAGGGAGATACGCAGTATTTT.

The chain couples TRBV28 to TRBJ1-2; TRBD1 might be the D (6 bases). Germline assignment: CDR1 MDHEN and CDR2 SYDVKM. CDR3 size: 15 residues. Trimming cost V 3 bases and J 8 bases, with 19 bases left between them. DNA for the CDR3: TGTGCCAGCAGTTTCCCCGGACAGCTCTATAAAGGCTACACCTTC. It translates to CASSFPGQLYKGYTF.

The CDR3 DNA follows: TGTGCCAGCAGCTCACAGGAGGGCATTCAGTACTTC. Residues: CASSSQEGIQYF. The V call is TRBV16, the J call TRBJ2-4, with a weak D call TRBD2 (6 bases). The CDR3 runs to 12 residues. Germline assignment: CDR1 KGHSY and CDR2 FQNENV. Trimming shortened V by 5 bases and J by 9 bases, and 11 bases separated the two germline ends.

The J gene is TRBJ2-4, the V gene TRBV19; D is possibly TRBD2 (6 bases). The V end was cut by 5 bases, the J end by 1 base, with 15 bases between. CDR3 length: 16 amino acids. Germline loops: CDR1 LNHDA, CDR2 SQIVND (reference sequence). The CDR3 loop reads CASSPSGEGAKNIQYF. In DNA form, the CDR3 reads TGTGCCAGTAGTCCCTCGGGAGAGGGGGCCAAAAACATTCAGTACTTC.

The genes are TRBV29-1 and TRBJ2-1; 8 bases are shared with TRBD2. Trimming at V came to 4 bases and at J to 5 bases, leaving 16 bases not matched to a gene. CDR1 is SQVTM, CDR2 ANQGSEA, per germline. This CDR3 has 17 residues. CDR3: CSVASGLLAGPNNEQFF. In DNA, the CDR3 is TGCAGCGTTGCTTCTGGACTATTAGCGGGACCTAACAATGAGCAGTTCTTC.

This rearrangement joins TRBV5-1 to TRBJ1-1; D not certain. Trimming took 1 base from V and 1 from J, leaving 8 bases between them. Germline values: CDR1 SGHRS, CDR2 YFSETQ. CDR3 length: 14 amino acids. CDR3: CASSLLVENTEAFF. The CDR3 DNA sequence: TGCGCCAGCAGCTTGTTGGTAGAGAACACTGAAGCTTTCTTT.

The gene calls are TRBV6-2 or TRBV6-3 and TRBJ2-2; 11 positions match TRBD2. V was clipped by 4 bases and J by 8 bases; unmatched bases: 9. Germline V gene lookup returns CDR1 MNHEY and CDR2 SVGEGT. This CDR3 is 16 amino acids long. Here the CDR3 reads CASSFLAGGQGGELFF. CDR3 in DNA: TGTGCCAGCAGTTTTCTAGCGGGAGGCCAAGGGGGGGAGCTGTTTTTT.

The chain has TRBV5-4 and TRBJ1-6; D may be TRBD1 (6 bases). The ends were cut back, 1 base at V and 9 bases at J, with 14 bases in the middle. This CDR3 has 15 amino acids. Germline CDR1 reads SGHNT; CDR2 reads YYREEE (reference sequence). Here the CDR3 DNA reads TGTGCCAGCAGCTTGATGTCAGGGGTCAGTTCACCCCTCCACTTT. It codes for CASSLMSGVSSPLHF.

Only one count was recorded for this clone. V usage is TRBV3-1 (or the pseudogene TRBV3-2) and J usage is TRBJ2-7, with TRBD1 matching 11 bases. J gave up 1 base and V 3 bases, and 14 bases lay outside the gene matches. This CDR3 is built from 19 residues. Per the germline V gene, CDR1 is LGHDT and CDR2 is YNNKEL (reference sequence). The CDR3 DNA follows: TGTGCCAGCAGCCAGGGATCTTACCGGGACAGGGGGTTTTCCTACGAGCAGTACTTC. Protein: CASSQGSYRDRGFSYEQYF.

The chain links TRBV29-1 to TRBJ2-2; TRBD1 matches at 7 bases. V lost 8 bases and J lost 6; bases outside the gene matches: 12. Germline lookup yields CDR1 SQVTM and CDR2 ANQGSEA. The CDR3 contains 14 residues. In nucleotides, the CDR3 is TGCAGCATTGGTACAGGGGAACGGGCCGGGGAGCTGTTTTTT. Translation: CSIGTGERAGELFF.

CDR3 nucleotides: TGTGCCAGCAGTTGGGTAGGGGTGAACACTGAAGCTTTCTTT. Translation gives CASSWVGVNTEAFF. The chain recombines TRBV2 with TRBJ1-1; D may be TRBD1 (5 bases). Per germline, CDR1 SNHLY and CDR2 FYNNEI. V shed 5 bases and J shed 0 bases, with 10 bases lying between them. The CDR3 covers 14 residues.

This clone was recorded once. The V gene is TRBV19, the J gene TRBJ1-4; 7 positions match TRBD1. Per germline, CDR1 LNHDA and CDR2 SQIVND (reference sequence). Trimming cost V 3 bases and J 0 bases; bases outside gene matches: 10. This CDR3 region has 18 residues. This chain's CDR3 is CASSIDRAHGSTNEKLFF. CDR3 DNA: TGTGCCAGTAGTATCGACAGGGCGCACGGATCAACTAATGAAAAACTGTTTTTT.